This passage covers 20 T cell receptor beta chains from one sample sequenced in a study of cytomegalovirus exposure and HLA in healthy donors. Primers: 60 Vbeta forward and 13 Jbeta reverse. Sequencing used immunoSEQ multiplex PCR; TCRdb keeps in-frame clones, though not all of them. This repertoire shows 100,000 to 150,000 clones, about 80% found once; its top ten account for around 8.9%. The sequencing input was PBMCs. All receptors derive from a man aged 25-45 years in good health and CMV-seropositive.

The chain employs TRBV4-1 and TRBJ1-5, with 9 bases that match TRBD1. Germline-derived CDR1 and CDR2 are MGHRA and YSYEKL. V lost 0 bases and J lost 5; bases outside the gene matches: 5. There are 16 residues in the CDR3. The CDR3 loop is CASSQEQGAAYQPQHF. CDR3 sequence (DNA): TGCGCCAGCAGCCAAGAACAGGGGGCGGCCTATCAGCCCCAGCATTTT.

This chain joins TRBV19 and TRBJ1-1; 10 nucleotides agree with TRBD1. The CDR3 is 14 amino acids. Germline CDR1 is LNHDA and CDR2 is SQIVND (reference sequence). V trimming: 6 bases; J trimming: 5 bases; junction bases outside the gene matches: 6. CDR3 nucleotides: TGTGCCAGTAGGGGACAGGGGCAGGGAACTGAAGCTTTCTTT. It translates to CASRGQGQGTEAFF.

This chain connects TRBV25-1 to TRBJ1-2, with 8 bases matching TRBD1. Germline lookup yields CDR1 MGHDK and CDR2 SYGVNS. This CDR3 comprises 16 residues. V gave up 5 bases and J gave up 5 bases; unmatched junction bases: 13. The CDR3 loop reads CASSRNTGTGVYGYTF. The DNA for the CDR3 is TGTGCCAGCAGTCGAAACACCGGGACAGGTGTATATGGCTACACCTTC.

The genes are TRBV18 and TRBJ2-2; tentatively, D is TRBD1 (5 bases). CDR3 length: 16 amino acids. The V and J ends lost 2 bases and 1 base respectively, with 11 bases between them. Germline CDR1 KGHSH, CDR2 LQKENI. The CDR3 here is CASSPASTGNTGELFF. The CDR3 nucleotides are TGTGCCAGCTCACCAGCCTCAACAGGGAACACCGGGGAGCTGTTTTTT.

This clone came up a few times. The CDR3 DNA follows: TGTGCCAGCAGCCTCGATCGGGGAGGGGGAGAAAAACTGTTTTTT. Its protein is CASSLDRGGGEKLFF. This chain links TRBV13 with TRBJ1-4; TRBD1 is a possible D gene (6 bases). The CDR3 extends over 15 amino acids. Germline CDR1 PRHDT, CDR2 FYEKMQ (reference sequence). Trimming pared 5 bases from V and 8 bases from J, leaving 18 bases between. The whole variable domain, filled in from reference TRBV13 and TRBJ1-4, reads AAGVIQSPRHLIKEKRETATLKCYPIPRHDTVYWYQQGPGQDPQFLISFYEKMQSDKGSIPDRFSAQQFSDYHSELNMSSLELGDSALYFCASSLDRGGGEKLFFGSGTQLSVL.

In the case of this clone: The same CDR3 is also encoded by other DNA sequences in this sample. The CDR3 reads CASSLGGTNTGELFF. CDR3 in DNA: TGTGCCAGCAGCTTAGGGGGGACGAACACCGGGGAGCTGTTTTTT. The chain employs TRBV7-3 and TRBJ2-2, with D possibly matching TRBD2 (6 bases). V dropped 2 bases and J dropped 0 bases, with 7 bases sitting between them. This CDR3 region has 15 residues. Germline CDR1 and CDR2: SGHTA and FQGTGA. Drawing the rest from reference TRBV7-3 and TRBJ2-2, the complete variable domain is GAGVSQTPSNKVTEKGKYVELRCDPISGHTALYWYRQSLGQGPEFLIYFQGTGAADDSGLPNDRFFAVRPEGSVSTLKIQRTERGDSAVYLCASSLGGTNTGELFFGEGSRLTVL.

This chain connects TRBV11-3 to TRBJ2-2; D might be TRBD2 (7 bases). This CDR3 has 17 amino acids. V was pared by 0 bases and J by 2 bases, with 13 bases between. Germline V gene sequence: CDR1 SGHNT, CDR2 YENEEA. The CDR3 coding sequence is TGTGCCAGCAGCTTAGATCCGTGGGGGGGCAACACCGGGGAGCTGTTTTTT. This sequence encodes CASSLDPWGGNTGELFF.

The chain recombines TRBV7-8 with TRBJ1-4; 7 bases fit TRBD1. The CDR3 has 15 amino acids. Germline V gene lookup returns CDR1 SGHVS and CDR2 FQNEAQ. Trimming cost V 2 bases and J 7 bases; bases outside gene matches: 7. The CDR3 is CASSLSQGGSEKLFF. CDR3 sequence (DNA): TGTGCCAGCAGCTTATCCCAGGGGGGAAGTGAAAAACTGTTTTTT.

This chain links TRBV10-3 with TRBJ2-3; perhaps TRBD2 as D (6 bases). V lost 11 bases to trimming and J lost 1 base, with 13 bases between them. Germline V CDR1 and CDR2: ENHRY, SYGVKD. The CDR3 totals 13 residues. CDR3 DNA sequence: TGTGCCTCGGCGCGGGGCGGCACAGATACGCAGTATTTT. Protein product: CASARGGTDTQYF.

The chain recombines TRBV7-2 with TRBJ2-7; 12 bases map to TRBD1. V was clipped by 0 bases and J by 4 bases; unmatched bases: 4. The CDR3 is made up of 16 amino acids. CDR1 is SGHTA and CDR2 is FQGNSA in the germline V gene. CDR3 amino acids: CASSLAPGQGAYEQYF. For the CDR3, the DNA is TGTGCCAGCAGCTTAGCGCCGGGACAGGGGGCATACGAGCAGTACTTC.

This clone was counted a single time. This chain uses TRBV6-5 with TRBJ2-1; TRBD2 matches at 11 bases. Germline CDR1 reads MNHEY; CDR2 reads SVGAGI. This CDR3 has 15 amino acids. After removal of 4 bases from V and 7 bases from J, the junction contained 6 bases not matched to a gene. This CDR3 is CASSFTSGGYNEQFF. DNA of the CDR3: TGTGCCAGCAGTTTCACTAGCGGGGGTTATAATGAGCAGTTCTTC.

This chain joins TRBV19 and TRBJ2-2; the D is unclear. From germline, CDR1 is LNHDA and CDR2 SQIVND (reference sequence). Trimming pared 0 bases from V and 3 bases from J, leaving 8 bases between. The CDR3 sequence is 15 residues long. For the CDR3, the DNA is TGTGCCAGTAGTATAGATGACTCCTACACCGGGGAGCTGTTTTTT. Its protein is CASSIDDSYTGELFF.

The chain links TRBV7-3 to TRBJ2-2; possibly TRBD2 for D (5 bases). CDR3 size: 13 residues. V lost 5 bases, J lost 6 bases, and 10 bases lay in between. Germline V gene sequence: CDR1 SGHTA, CDR2 FQGTGA. The CDR3 DNA follows: TGTGCCAGCAGCCCTTCTAGCTCCGGGGAGCTGTTTTTT. Its protein is CASSPSSSGELFF. Drawing the rest from reference TRBV7-3 and TRBJ2-2, the complete variable domain is GAGVSQTPSNKVTEKGKYVELRCDPISGHTALYWYRQSLGQGPEFLIYFQGTGAADDSGLPNDRFFAVRPEGSVSTLKIQRTERGDSAVYLCASSPSSSGELFFGEGSRLTVL.

This chain links TRBV6-5 with TRBJ1-1; D might be TRBD1 (5 bases). Germline loops: CDR1 MNHEY, CDR2 SVGAGI. Trimming cost V 1 base and J 8 bases, with 17 bases left between them. This CDR3 comprises 15 residues. The CDR3 is CASSYFGTEPPEAFF. DNA of the CDR3: TGTGCCAGCAGTTACTTTGGGACTGAGCCCCCAGAAGCTTTCTTT.

This clone occurred a few times. This sequence joins TRBV10-3 and TRBJ1-2; 10 positions agree with TRBD1. The germline V gene encodes CDR1 ENHRY and CDR2 SYGVKD. The CDR3 totals 13 residues. J lost 10 bases, V lost 7 bases, and 9 bases had no gene match. For the CDR3, the DNA is TGTGCCATCATGTCCTCGACAGGGGGCGACTACACCTTC. Protein product: CAIMSSTGGDYTF.

A few counts support this clone. This rearrangement joins TRBV6-1 to TRBJ1-6; 7 bases align to TRBD1. The CDR3 is 16 residues long. J was trimmed by 9 bases and V by 3 bases; bases with no gene match: 11. The V gene's germline CDR1 is MNHNS and CDR2 SASEGT. The CDR3 sequence: CASSELRAGGASPLHF. DNA for the CDR3: TGTGCCAGCAGTGAGCTTCGGGCAGGGGGAGCTTCACCCCTCCACTTT.

This sequence joins TRBV19 and TRBJ1-1, with TRBD1 as a possible D gene (6 bases). Between the trimmed V and J ends, which lost 6 bases and 5 bases, there was a span of 19 bases. The CDR3 has 15 amino acids. The germline CDR1 and CDR2 sequences are LNHDA and SQIVND (reference sequence). CDR3 in DNA: TGTGCCAGTAGACTGAAGGACAGAGCTTTTACTGAAGCTTTCTTT. Residues: CASRLKDRAFTEAFF.

J is TRBJ2-2 and V is TRBV21-1; the D call TRBD2 from the table was never checked on the DNA. TRBV21-1 is termed a pseudogene. The CDR3 totals 16 residues. The DNA of the CDR3 is TGTGCCAGCATTTGCCCCTCGGGGTTAGACACCGGGGAGCTGTTTTTT. Translated, it gives CASICPSGLDTGELFF.

V and J are TRBV7-6 and TRBJ2-1; 9 nucleotides agree with TRBD2. The germline CDR1 and CDR2 sequences are SGHVS and FNYEAQ. V lost 5 bases to trimming and J lost 9 bases; unmatched junction nucleotides: 11. The CDR3 loop spans 15 amino acids. The CDR3 coding sequence is TGTGCCAGCAGCCCTCTAGCGGGGCAGTCATCTGAGCAGTTCTTC. This encodes CASSPLAGQSSEQFF.

The chain uses TRBV4-1 and TRBJ1-1; unclear D gene. Germline V gives CDR1 MGHRA, CDR2 YSYEKL. Trimming took 4 bases from V and 3 from J, leaving 9 bases between them. The CDR3 extends over 13 amino acids. The CDR3, as DNA: TGCGCCAGCAGCCCGATCCGGGACACTGAAGCTTTCTTT. It yields the protein CASSPIRDTEAFF.